Described below is a single T cell receptor beta chain sequence and its context. No antigen is known for it. The data derive from a study of cytomegalovirus exposure and HLA in healthy donors. Broader study findings: Specificity for CMV antigens was confirmed in vitro for a few of the CMV-associated chains. It was reported that the classifier diagnosed cytomegalovirus status with high specificity and sensitivity in both the original and validation cohorts.

The CDR3 consists of 16 residues. Germline lookup yields CDR1 SGDLS and CDR2 YYNGEE. Trimming left V 3 bases short and J 4 bases short, with 17 bases between. The protocol was immunoSEQ multiplex PCR, while the TCRdb copy is restricted to in-frame clones and leaves out a portion. This sample has approximately 260,000 clones; 80% to 90% occur once, and the top ten carry over 0.95%. The TCR originated in a woman aged 18-30 years in good health and CMV-seronegative. The sample was PBMCs. The V and J genes are TRBV9 and TRBJ1-3; possible D gene TRBD1, 6 bases. The CDR3: CASSGKTGSTGNTIYF. The CDR3 region has the DNA TGTGCCAGCAGCGGGAAAACAGGGAGTACAGGAAACACCATATATTTT.